This T cell receptor beta chain was sequenced during a study of cytomegalovirus exposure and HLA in healthy donors. Sequencing used immunoSEQ multiplex PCR; TCRdb keeps in-frame clones, though not all of them. The sample includes under 100,000 clones, about 96% of them seen just once. Study-level results: In vitro testing confirmed a few CMV-associated chains as specific for CMV antigens.

The length of the CDR3 is 14 residues. In germline, CDR1 is SQVTM, CDR2 ANQGSEA. V lost 2 bases and J 0 bases, leaving 8 bases between the germline ends. This clone was detected only once. Antigen: not known. The sequenced material came from PBMCs. V is TRBV29-1 and J is TRBJ1-3; maybe TRBD1 (5 bases). The sequence derives from a man younger than 35 in good health and CMV-seronegative. CDR3 nucleotide sequence: TGCAGCGTTGAAACAGGTCTCTCTGGAAACACCATATATTTT. Protein sequence: CSVETGLSGNTIYF.